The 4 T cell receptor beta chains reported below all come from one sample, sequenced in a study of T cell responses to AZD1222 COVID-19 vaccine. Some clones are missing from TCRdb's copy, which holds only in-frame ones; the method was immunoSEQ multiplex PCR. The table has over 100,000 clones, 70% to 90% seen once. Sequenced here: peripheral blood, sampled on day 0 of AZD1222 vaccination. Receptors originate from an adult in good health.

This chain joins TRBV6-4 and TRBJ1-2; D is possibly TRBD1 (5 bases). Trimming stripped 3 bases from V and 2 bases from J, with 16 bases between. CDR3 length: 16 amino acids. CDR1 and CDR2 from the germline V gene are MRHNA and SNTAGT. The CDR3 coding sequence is TGTGCCAGCAGTGAAGATGGGACCACGCGAAACTATGGCTACACCTTC. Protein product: CASSEDGTTRNYGYTF.

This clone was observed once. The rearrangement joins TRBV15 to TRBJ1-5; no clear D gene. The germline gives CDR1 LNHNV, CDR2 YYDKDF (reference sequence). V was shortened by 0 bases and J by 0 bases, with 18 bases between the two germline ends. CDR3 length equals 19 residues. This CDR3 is CATSREISPVAYSNQPQHF. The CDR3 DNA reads TGTGCCACCAGCAGAGAGATTTCCCCTGTAGCTTATAGCAATCAGCCCCAGCATTTT.

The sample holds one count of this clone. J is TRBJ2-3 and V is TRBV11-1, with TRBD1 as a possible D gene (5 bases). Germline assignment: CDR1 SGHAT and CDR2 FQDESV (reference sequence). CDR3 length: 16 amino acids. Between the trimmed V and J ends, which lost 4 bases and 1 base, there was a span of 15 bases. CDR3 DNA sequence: TGTGCCAGCAGCTCTTCTTCGCAGGGCGGCACAGATACGCAGTATTTT. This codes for CASSSSSQGGTDTQYF.

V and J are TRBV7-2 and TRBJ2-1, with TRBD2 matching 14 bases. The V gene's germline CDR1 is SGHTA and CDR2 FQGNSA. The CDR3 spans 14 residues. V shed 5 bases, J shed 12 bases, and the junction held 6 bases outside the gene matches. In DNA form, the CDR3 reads TGTGCCAGCAGCCCGACTAGCGGGGGGGCGGGGCAGTTCTTC. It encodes CASSPTSGGAGQFF.